This TCR beta chain was retrieved from a study of blood T cell repertoires in COVID-19. Study overall: Acute and convalescent COVID-19 specimens originated in the United States, Italy and Spain. Sources were T cells, B-cell-depleted T cells, or PBMCs; the material itself was cDNA or gDNA.

This CDR3 is 11 amino acids long. Trimming removed 7 bases at V and 3 bases at J, with 10 bases between. Germline values: CDR1 DFQATT, CDR2 SNEGSKA (reference sequence). Authors' data handling: It was from reference gene primer amplification that nucleated cell counts were estimated. Profiled with immunoSEQ multiplex PCR; TCRdb holds only in-frame clones, not every one. V, J and clone size are those of that table, while D and trimming were read from the DNA. The top ten hold around an eighth of the sample, which has about 190,000 clones, less than 80% seen once. The chain has TRBV20-1 and TRBJ2-7; tentative D call: TRBD1 (5 bases). The sequence derives from a man between 45 and 60 years old who had recovered from COVID-19. The sequenced sample consisted of peripheral blood. The CDR3 protein is CSGQTGYEQYF. CDR3 sequence (DNA): TGCAGTGGACAGACGGGCTACGAGCAGTACTTC.